The present T cell receptor beta chain was sequenced within a study of T-cell reconstitution after alpha-beta-depleted transplantation in children. Study results and caveats: About two months after transplant, alpha-beta T cells reportedly came from several hundred expanded graft clones. Most T-cell counts and diversity one year after the transplant came from T cells that were newly produced.

Unique molecular identifiers featured in how the TCRbeta library was prepared. TCRdb re-called the PCR reads through MiXCR, storing one row per CDR3 protein. The sample has hundreds of thousands of distinct CDR3 sequences, under 15% seen once. With respect to this clonotype: What it binds is not known.

Germline V CDR1 and CDR2: SGHDN, FVKESK. CDR3 length equals 16 residues. V shed 2 bases, J shed 6 bases, and the junction held 8 bases outside the gene matches. The specimen was PBMCs, mostly from graft donor cells, collected 360 days after TCRalphabeta/CD19-depleted stem cell transplant. This chain uses TRBV14 with TRBJ2-3; 10 nucleotides agree with TRBD2. This TCR was sampled from a male patient under 18 who had a stem cell transplant for acute myeloid leukemia, so the T cells may come from the graft donor. The CDR3 loop reads CASSQRFLAGADTQYF. Here the CDR3 DNA reads TGTGCCAGCAGCCAAAGATTCCTAGCGGGGGCGGATACGCAGTATTTT.